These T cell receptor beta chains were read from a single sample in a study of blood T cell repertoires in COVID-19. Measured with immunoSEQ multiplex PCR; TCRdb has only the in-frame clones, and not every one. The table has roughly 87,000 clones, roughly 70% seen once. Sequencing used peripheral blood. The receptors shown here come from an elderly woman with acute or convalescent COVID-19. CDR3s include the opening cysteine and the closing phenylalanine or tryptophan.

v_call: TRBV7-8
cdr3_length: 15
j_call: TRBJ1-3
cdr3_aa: CASSPLTGSGNTIYF

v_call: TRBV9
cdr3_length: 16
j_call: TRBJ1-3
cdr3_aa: CASSVNTGWTGNTIYF

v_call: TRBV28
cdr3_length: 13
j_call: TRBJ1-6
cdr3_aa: CASSLDRNSPLHF

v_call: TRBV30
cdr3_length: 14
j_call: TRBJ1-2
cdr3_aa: CAWGRRRGGYGYTF

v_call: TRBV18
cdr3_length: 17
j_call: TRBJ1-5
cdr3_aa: CASSPYSRTGGSQPQHF

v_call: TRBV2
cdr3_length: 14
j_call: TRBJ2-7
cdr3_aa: CASSPRGGLYEQYF

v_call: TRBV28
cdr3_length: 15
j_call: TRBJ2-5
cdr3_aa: CASSLFGGAGETQYF

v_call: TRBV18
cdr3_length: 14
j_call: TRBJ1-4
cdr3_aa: CASSMTGWDEKLFF

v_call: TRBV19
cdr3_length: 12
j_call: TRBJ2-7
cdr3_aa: CASSIGRGEQYF

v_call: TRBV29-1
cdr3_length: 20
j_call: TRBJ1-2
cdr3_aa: CSVPLNTYRGQGAWGYGYTF

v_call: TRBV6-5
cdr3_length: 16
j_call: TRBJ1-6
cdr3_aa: CASSYSTTGGDSPLHF

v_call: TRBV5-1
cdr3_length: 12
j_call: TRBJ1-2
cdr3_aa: CASSLDADGYTF

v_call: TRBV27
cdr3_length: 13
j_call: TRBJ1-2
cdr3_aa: CASSYSPNYGYTF

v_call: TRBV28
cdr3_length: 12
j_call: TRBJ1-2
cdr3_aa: CASSLRAYGYTF